The 27 T cell receptor beta chains listed next were all sequenced from one sample in a study of blood T cell repertoires in COVID-19. Using immunoSEQ multiplex PCR, the repertoire was profiled, and TCRdb retains in-frame clones only, with some absent. Seen here are under 350,000 clones, 90% observed once, and the top ten hold roughly 2.5%. The sample consisted of PBMCs or T cells enriched from blood (not recorded which). The receptors stem from a man aged 60 to 69 who had recovered from COVID-19.

The chain recombines TRBV7-8 with TRBJ2-2, with D perhaps TRBD2 (5 bases). Germline lookup yields CDR1 SGHVS and CDR2 FQNEAQ. With 4 bases removed from V and 4 bases from J, the gap between germline ends came to 13 bases. The CDR3 runs 15 residues. CDR3: CASSSAGGRTGELFF. The CDR3 region has the DNA TGTGCCAGCAGCTCGGCGGGCGGTCGCACCGGGGAGCTGTTTTTT.

This clone showed up just once. This chain joins TRBV10-1 and TRBJ2-3, with 12 bases identical to TRBD1. V was clipped by 8 bases and J by 1 base; unmatched bases: 13. Germline V CDR1 and CDR2: WNHNN, SYGVQD (reference sequence). This CDR3 has 18 amino acids. The CDR3: CASSPGDRGPFGTDTQYF. CDR3 sequence (DNA): TGCGCCAGCTCCCCTGGGGACAGGGGGCCGTTCGGCACAGATACGCAGTATTTT.

This chain uses TRBV21-1 with TRBJ1-5; TRBD1 is taken as the D call from the table, unchecked against the DNA. TRBV21-1 is classified as a pseudogene. The CDR3 covers 15 residues. Here the CDR3 reads CASSKFGTGDQPQHF. The CDR3 nucleotides read TGTGCCAGCAGCAAATTTGGGACAGGGGACCAGCCCCAGCATTTT.

This chain links TRBV3-1 (or the pseudogene TRBV3-2) with TRBJ1-1, with TRBD1 identical over 9 bases. The CDR3 consists of 16 residues. Per the germline V gene, CDR1 is LGHDT and CDR2 is YNNKEL (reference sequence). The trim removed 5 bases at V and 6 bases at J, leaving 13 bases unmatched. This chain's CDR3 is CASSTRQGGGVAEAFF. In DNA, the CDR3 is TGTGCCAGCAGCACAAGACAGGGGGGAGGTGTCGCTGAAGCTTTCTTT.

The V call is TRBV2, the J call TRBJ2-1, with 12 bases aligning to TRBD1. The CDR3 runs to 14 residues. Trimming removed 8 bases from V and 6 bases from J; junction bases left unmatched: 5. Germline V CDR1 and CDR2: SNHLY, FYNNEI. The CDR3 nucleotides read TGTGCCAGCCGGGACAGGGGGCGGGTCAATGAGCAGTTCTTC. This sequence encodes CASRDRGRVNEQFF.

The V gene is TRBV5-1, the J gene TRBJ1-2, with D uncertain. The CDR3 contains 20 residues. V dropped 0 bases and J dropped 4 bases, with 28 bases sitting between them. Germline CDR1 reads SGHRS; CDR2 reads YFSETQ. The CDR3 nucleotides read TGCGCCAGCAGCTTGGAAGGTCGGGGTTCCGAGTTCTGGCGGCCCTATGGCTACACCTTC. Translation: CASSLEGRGSEFWRPYGYTF.

As to this clone: Different DNA sequences within this sample yield the same CDR3. The CDR3 protein is CATSDSGGNQPQHF. The CDR3 DNA reads as TGTGCCACCAGTGATTCGGGGGGGAATCAGCCCCAGCATTTT. J is TRBJ1-5 and V is TRBV24-1; TRBD1 is a possible D gene (5 bases). The germline V gene encodes CDR1 KGHDR and CDR2 SFDVKD. V was cut by 2 bases and J by 4 bases, with 8 bases left in between. The CDR3 covers 14 residues.

The gene calls are TRBV15 and TRBJ1-5; 12 bases line up with TRBD1. This CDR3 has 16 residues. Trimming cost V 1 base and J 6 bases; bases outside gene matches: 4. Germline loops: CDR1 LNHNV, CDR2 YYDKDF (reference sequence). The CDR3 DNA reads TGTGCCACCAGCAGAGGGGACAGGGGGCTGTTTCAGCCCCAGCATTTT. This sequence encodes CATSRGDRGLFQPQHF.

The chain combines TRBV9 with TRBJ1-4, with D possibly being TRBD1 (5 bases). Germline CDR1 reads SGDLS; CDR2 reads YYNGEE. The CDR3 is 15 residues long. V was clipped by 3 bases and J by 7 bases, with 16 bases between them. CDR3 in DNA: TGTGCCAGCAGCGCCTTATCGGGGGTTTTTGAAAAACTGTTTTTT. Protein product: CASSALSGVFEKLFF.

This sequence joins TRBV3-1 (or the pseudogene TRBV3-2) and TRBJ1-4; 7 bases align to TRBD1. Trimming removed 2 bases from V and 1 base from J; junction bases left unmatched: 13. Germline loops: CDR1 LGHDT, CDR2 YNNKEL (reference sequence). The CDR3 runs to 19 residues. The CDR3 DNA follows: TGTGCCAGCAGCCAATGGGGACTGACAGGGTTCAGAACTAATGAAAAACTGTTTTTT. Protein product: CASSQWGLTGFRTNEKLFF.

V and J are TRBV4-1 and TRBJ2-7; 9 bases are a match to TRBD1. V dropped 4 bases and J dropped 6; count of bases not matched to a gene: 10. Germline V gene sequence: CDR1 MGHRA, CDR2 YSYEKL. This CDR3 is built from 15 residues. CDR3 in amino acids: CASSRLDRGIGEQYF. In DNA, the CDR3 is TGCGCCAGCAGCCGGTTAGACAGGGGGATTGGCGAGCAGTACTTC.

The gene calls are TRBV12-5 and TRBJ2-7; 10 positions match TRBD1. Germline loops: CDR1 LGHNT, CDR2 FRNRAP. Trimming removed 0 bases from V and 2 bases from J; junction bases left unmatched: 7. The CDR3 consists of 17 residues. CDR3 in DNA: TGTGCTAGTGGTTTGGTAATCGGGACAGGGGACCCCTACGAGCAGTACTTC. Protein sequence: CASGLVIGTGDPYEQYF. Together with reference TRBV12-5 and TRBJ2-7, the CDR3 gives the full variable domain: DARVTQTPRHKVTEMGQEVTMRCQPILGHNTVFWYRQTMMQGLELLAYFRNRAPLDDSGMPKDRFSAEMPDATLATLKIQPSEPRDSAVYFCASGLVIGTGDPYEQYFGPGTRLTVT.

The chain joins TRBV6-2 or TRBV6-3 to TRBJ1-2; D may be TRBD1 (6 bases). Germline assignment: CDR1 MNHEY and CDR2 SVGEGT. Trimming cost V 6 bases and J 4 bases, with 21 bases left between them. This CDR3 region has 16 residues. The CDR3 spells CASSLDSYRPGYGYTF. CDR3 bases: TGTGCCAGCAGCCTGGACAGTTATCGGCCGGGCTATGGCTACACCTTC.

V and J are TRBV5-4 and TRBJ2-3; D remains ambiguous. V gave up 3 bases and J gave up 4 bases, with 15 bases separating them. CDR1 and CDR2 from the germline V gene are SGHNT and YYREEE (reference sequence). The CDR3 has 15 residues. CDR3 coding DNA: TGTGCCAGCAGCTCGTCTAGTCCTCTGGCAGATACGCAGTATTTT. This codes for CASSSSSPLADTQYF.

CDR3 sequence: CASSQTMDRVTGELFF. The CDR3 nucleotides read TGTGCCAGCTCCCAAACCATGGACAGGGTTACCGGGGAGCTGTTTTTT. The rearrangement joins TRBV18 to TRBJ2-2, with TRBD1 identical over 8 bases. The CDR3 loop spans 16 amino acids. Unmatched junction bases numbered 11, after V lost 6 bases and J lost 5 bases. Germline CDR1 KGHSH, CDR2 LQKENI.

The V and J genes are TRBV11-2 and TRBJ2-3; 8 nucleotides match TRBD2. Germline V gene data show CDR1 as SGHAT and CDR2 as FQNNGV. The CDR3 is 14 amino acids. Trimming took 0 bases from V and 14 from J; bases not matched to a gene: 10. The CDR3 coding sequence is TGTGCCAGCAGCTTAGATGCTAGCGGGCCGGCTGCGTATTTT. Translating it yields CASSLDASGPAAYF.

Note on this clone: Other DNA sequences in the sample encode the same CDR3. The chain joins TRBV7-2 to TRBJ2-1, with 7 bases fitting TRBD2. V lost 0 bases, J lost 0 bases, and 2 bases stayed unmatched. CDR3 length: 16 residues. CDR1 and CDR2 (germline): SGHTA, FQGNSA. The CDR3 bases are TGTGCCAGCAGCTTAGCTGGCGGGGGCTCCTACAATGAGCAGTTCTTC. It yields the protein CASSLAGGGSYNEQFF.

The rearrangement joins TRBV19 to TRBJ2-2; D is ambiguous. The CDR3 is 15 residues long. The germline gives CDR1 LNHDA, CDR2 SQIVND (reference sequence). The V end lost 5 bases, the J end lost 1 base, and 11 bases lay between the germline ends. CDR3 residues: CASSSTRKNTGELFF. The CDR3 nucleotides are TGTGCCAGTAGTTCTACCCGAAAGAACACCGGGGAGCTGTTTTTT.

The chain has TRBV5-1 and TRBJ2-7, with 8 bases identical to TRBD1. J was trimmed by 3 bases and V by 6 bases; bases with no gene match: 8. CDR3 length equals 14 residues. Germline-derived CDR1 and CDR2 are SGHRS and YFSETQ. DNA of the CDR3: TGCGCCAGCAACCCCGACAGGGGCTTCTACGAGCAGTACTTC. It codes for CASNPDRGFYEQYF.

The chain recombines TRBV9 with TRBJ2-1, with 9 bases that match TRBD2. The CDR3 loop spans 15 amino acids. CDR1 is SGDLS and CDR2 is YYNGEE in the germline V gene. The ends lost 5 bases at V and 2 bases at J; junction bases unmatched: 5. The CDR3 DNA reads as TGTGCCAGCAGGGGGGCTAGCGGGACCTACAATGAGCAGTTCTTC. Its protein is CASRGASGTYNEQFF.

The DNA of the CDR3 is TGTGCCAGCAGCCCGGGTGGCGGCCAGAACTATGGCTACACCTTC. Protein sequence: CASSPGGGQNYGYTF. The genes are TRBV5-4 and TRBJ1-2; the D is unclear. The V gene lost 4 bases and the J gene lost 2 bases, with 15 bases spanning the gap. The germline V gene has CDR1 SGHNT and CDR2 YYREEE (reference sequence). The CDR3 is 15 amino acids.

The chain uses TRBV28 and TRBJ1-5, with 8 bases fitting TRBD1. The CDR3 has 14 residues. The V gene end was trimmed by 6 bases and the J gene end by 9 bases; junction bases not matched to a gene: 10. Germline V gives CDR1 MDHEN, CDR2 SYDVKM. The CDR3: CASSQAGGAMPQHF. CDR3 in DNA: TGTGCCAGCAGCCAAGCAGGGGGCGCGATGCCCCAGCATTTT. Looking up the rest from reference TRBV28 and TRBJ1-5 gives the full variable domain: DVKVTQSSRYLVKRTGEKVFLECVQDMDHENMFWYRQDPGLGLRLIYFSYDVKMKEKGDIPEGYSVSREKKERFSLILESASTNQTSMYLCASSQAGGAMPQHFGDGTRLSIL.

The gene calls are TRBV27 and TRBJ2-7; D might be TRBD2 (6 bases). V lost 6 bases and J lost 2, with 14 bases in between. The CDR3 sequence is 14 residues long. Germline values: CDR1 MNHEY, CDR2 SMNVEV (reference sequence). The CDR3 DNA reads as TGTGCCAGCAGCCCCCTAGCGTACACCTACGAGCAGTACTTC. It codes for CASSPLAYTYEQYF.

The rearrangement links TRBV11-3 to TRBJ2-1; TRBD1 matches 9 bases. Per germline, CDR1 SGHNT and CDR2 YENEEA. This CDR3 is built from 17 residues. The V segment lost 3 bases and the J segment 10 bases; nucleotides outside the gene matches: 16. This chain's CDR3 is CASSFTSGTGLTREQFF. Written as DNA, the CDR3 is TGTGCCAGCAGCTTCACCTCCGGGACAGGGCTTACACGCGAGCAGTTCTTC.

The table lists this clone with a few counts. This sequence joins TRBV5-5 and TRBJ2-2, with TRBD1 identical over 7 bases. After removal of 4 bases from V and 0 bases from J, the junction contained 9 bases not matched to a gene. This CDR3 region has 17 residues. CDR1 is SGHKS, CDR2 YYEKEE, per germline (reference sequence). The CDR3 sequence: CASSPRTGTANTGELFF. CDR3 DNA sequence: TGTGCCAGCAGCCCAAGGACAGGAACCGCGAACACCGGGGAGCTGTTTTTT.

There are a few counts of this clone. This sequence joins TRBV7-3 and TRBJ2-3; D ambiguous. V gave up 5 bases and J gave up 3 bases, with 9 bases separating them. This CDR3 has 13 residues. Germline loops: CDR1 SGHTA, CDR2 FQGTGA. Here the CDR3 reads CASSNQLTDTQYF. The CDR3 bases are TGTGCCAGCAGCAACCAACTGACAGATACGCAGTATTTT.

The chain employs TRBV6-1 and TRBJ2-1; the D is unclear. Germline loops: CDR1 MNHNS, CDR2 SASEGT. V was pared by 0 bases and J by 9 bases, with 12 bases between. This CDR3 has 14 amino acids. The CDR3 bases are TGTGCCAGCAGTGAAGCCAACTGGTCGGGTGAGCAGTTCTTC. Translated, it gives CASSEANWSGEQFF.